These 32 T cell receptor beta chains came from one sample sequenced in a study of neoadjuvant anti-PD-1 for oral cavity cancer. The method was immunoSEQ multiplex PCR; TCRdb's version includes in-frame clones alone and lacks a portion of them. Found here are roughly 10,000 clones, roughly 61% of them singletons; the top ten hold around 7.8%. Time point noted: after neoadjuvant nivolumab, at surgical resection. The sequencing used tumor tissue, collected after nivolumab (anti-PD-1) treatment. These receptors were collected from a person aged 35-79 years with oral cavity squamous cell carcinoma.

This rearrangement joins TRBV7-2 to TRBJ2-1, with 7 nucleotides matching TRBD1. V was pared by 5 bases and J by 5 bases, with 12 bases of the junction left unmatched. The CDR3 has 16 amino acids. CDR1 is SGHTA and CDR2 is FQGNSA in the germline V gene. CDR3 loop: CASSGFDRVGDNEQFF. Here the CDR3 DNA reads TGTGCCAGCAGCGGATTTGACAGGGTCGGTGACAATGAGCAGTTCTTC.

The CDR3 loop is CASSLESSYEQYF. The CDR3 DNA reads TGTGCCAGCAGCTTAGAGAGCTCCTACGAGCAGTACTTC. This chain uses TRBV7-9 with TRBJ2-5; D not resolved. The J call may be faulty, since TRBJ2-7 better matches the DNA end. The CDR3 consists of 13 residues. The germline gives CDR1 SEHNR, CDR2 FQNEAQ (reference sequence).

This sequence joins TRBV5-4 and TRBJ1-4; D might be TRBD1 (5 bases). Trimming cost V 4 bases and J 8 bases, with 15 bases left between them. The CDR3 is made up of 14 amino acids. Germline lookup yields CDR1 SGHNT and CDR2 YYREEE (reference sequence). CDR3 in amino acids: CASSPDQRTEKLFF. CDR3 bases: TGTGCCAGCAGCCCGGACCAGCGGACAGAAAAACTGTTTTTT.

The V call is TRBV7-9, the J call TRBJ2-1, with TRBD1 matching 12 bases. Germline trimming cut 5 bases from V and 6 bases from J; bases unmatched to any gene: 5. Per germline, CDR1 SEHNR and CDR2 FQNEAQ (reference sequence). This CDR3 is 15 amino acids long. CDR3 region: CASSHTGQGANEQFF. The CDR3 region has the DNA TGTGCCAGCAGCCACACGGGACAGGGGGCCAATGAGCAGTTCTTC.

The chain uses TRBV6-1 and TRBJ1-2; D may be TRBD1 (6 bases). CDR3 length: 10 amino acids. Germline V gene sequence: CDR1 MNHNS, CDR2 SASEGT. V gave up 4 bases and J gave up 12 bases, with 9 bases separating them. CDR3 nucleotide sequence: TGTGCCAGCAGTGTACAGGGCCACACCTTC. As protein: CASSVQGHTF.

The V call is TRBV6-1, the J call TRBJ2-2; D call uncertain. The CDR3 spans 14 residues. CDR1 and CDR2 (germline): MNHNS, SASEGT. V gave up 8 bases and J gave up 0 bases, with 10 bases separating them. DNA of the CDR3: TGTGCCAGCGTGAAATCGGCGAACACCGGGGAGCTGTTTTTT. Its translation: CASVKSANTGELFF.

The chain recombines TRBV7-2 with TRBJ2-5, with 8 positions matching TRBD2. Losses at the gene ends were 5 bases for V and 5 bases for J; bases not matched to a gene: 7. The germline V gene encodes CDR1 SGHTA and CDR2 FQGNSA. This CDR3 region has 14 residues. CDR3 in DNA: TGTGCCAGCAGCCTCTCGGGGGGGAGGGAGACCCAGTACTTC. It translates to CASSLSGGRETQYF.

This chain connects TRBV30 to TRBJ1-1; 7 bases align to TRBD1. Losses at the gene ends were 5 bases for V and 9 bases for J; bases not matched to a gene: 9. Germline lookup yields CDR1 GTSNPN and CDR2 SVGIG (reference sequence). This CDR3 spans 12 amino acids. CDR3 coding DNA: TGTGCCTGGCACTGGGAGACAGGGAAAGCTTTCTTT. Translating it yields CAWHWETGKAFF.

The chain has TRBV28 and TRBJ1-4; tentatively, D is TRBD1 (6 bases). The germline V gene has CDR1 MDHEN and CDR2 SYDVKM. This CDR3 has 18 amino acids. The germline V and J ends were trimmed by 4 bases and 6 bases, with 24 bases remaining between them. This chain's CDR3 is CASSSDDRPTDIYEKLFF. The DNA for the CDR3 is TGTGCCAGCAGTTCCGATGACAGGCCAACGGACATTTATGAAAAACTGTTTTTT.

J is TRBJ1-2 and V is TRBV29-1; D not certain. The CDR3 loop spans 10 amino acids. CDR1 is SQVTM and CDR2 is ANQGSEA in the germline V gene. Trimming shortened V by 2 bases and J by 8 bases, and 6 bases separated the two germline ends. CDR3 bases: TGCAGCGTTGAAACGGAGGGCTACACCTTC. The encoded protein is CSVETEGYTF.

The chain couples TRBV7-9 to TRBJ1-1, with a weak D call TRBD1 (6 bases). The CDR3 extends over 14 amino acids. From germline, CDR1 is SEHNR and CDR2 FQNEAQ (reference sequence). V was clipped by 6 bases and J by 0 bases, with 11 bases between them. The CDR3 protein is CASRRQALNTEAFF. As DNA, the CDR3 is TGTGCCAGCAGACGACAGGCTCTGAACACTGAAGCTTTCTTT.

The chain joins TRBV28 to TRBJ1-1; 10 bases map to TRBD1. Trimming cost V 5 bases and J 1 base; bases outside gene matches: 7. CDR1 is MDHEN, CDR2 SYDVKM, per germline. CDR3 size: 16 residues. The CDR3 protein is CASSSYGDRGNTEAFF. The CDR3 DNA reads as TGTGCCAGCAGTAGTTATGGGGACAGGGGGAACACTGAAGCTTTCTTT.

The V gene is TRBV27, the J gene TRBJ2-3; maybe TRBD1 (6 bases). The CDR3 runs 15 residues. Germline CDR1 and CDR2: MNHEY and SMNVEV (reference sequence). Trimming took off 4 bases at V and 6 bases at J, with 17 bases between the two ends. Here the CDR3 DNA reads TGTGCCAGCAGTTCCTCGGGCAGGGGATGGGATACGCAGTATTTT. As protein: CASSSSGRGWDTQYF.

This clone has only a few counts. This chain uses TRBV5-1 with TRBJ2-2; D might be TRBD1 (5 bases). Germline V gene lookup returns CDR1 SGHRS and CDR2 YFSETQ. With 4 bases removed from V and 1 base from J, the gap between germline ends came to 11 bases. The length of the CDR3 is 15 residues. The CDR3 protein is CASSNLQGNTGELFF. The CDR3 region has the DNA TGCGCCAGCAGCAATCTTCAGGGGAACACCGGGGAGCTGTTTTTT.

The CDR3 is CATSRVTPGTPGGYEQYF. The CDR3 DNA follows: TGTGCCACCAGCAGAGTTACCCCCGGGACGCCTGGGGGTTACGAGCAGTACTTC. The chain recombines TRBV15 with TRBJ2-7; either TRBD1 or TRBD2 may supply D (5 bases each). The CDR3 totals 18 residues. Trimming pared 1 base from V and 4 bases from J, leaving 23 bases between. From germline, CDR1 is LNHNV and CDR2 YYDKDF (reference sequence). The variable domain in full, completed from reference TRBV15 and TRBJ2-7, reads DAMVIQNPRYQVTQFGKPVTLSCSQTLNHNVMYWYQQKSSQAPKLLFHYYDKDFNNEADTPDNFQSRRPNTSFCFLDIRSPGLGDTAMYLCATSRVTPGTPGGYEQYFGPGTRLTVT.

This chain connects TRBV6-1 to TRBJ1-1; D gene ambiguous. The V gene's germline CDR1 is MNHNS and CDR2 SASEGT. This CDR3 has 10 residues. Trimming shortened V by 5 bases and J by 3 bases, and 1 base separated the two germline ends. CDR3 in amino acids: CASSYTEAFF. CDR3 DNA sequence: TGTGCCAGCAGTTACACTGAAGCTTTCTTT.

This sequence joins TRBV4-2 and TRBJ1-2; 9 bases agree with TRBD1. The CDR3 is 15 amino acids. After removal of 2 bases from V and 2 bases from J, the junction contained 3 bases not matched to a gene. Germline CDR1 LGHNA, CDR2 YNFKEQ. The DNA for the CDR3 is TGTGCCAGCAGCCAAAGGACAGGGGAGAACTATGGCTACACCTTC. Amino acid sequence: CASSQRTGENYGYTF.

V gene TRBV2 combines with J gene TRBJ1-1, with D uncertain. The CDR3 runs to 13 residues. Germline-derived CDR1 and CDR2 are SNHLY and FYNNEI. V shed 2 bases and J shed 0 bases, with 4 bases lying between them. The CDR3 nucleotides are TGTGCCAGCAGTGAATCAATGAACACTGAAGCTTTCTTT. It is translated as CASSESMNTEAFF.

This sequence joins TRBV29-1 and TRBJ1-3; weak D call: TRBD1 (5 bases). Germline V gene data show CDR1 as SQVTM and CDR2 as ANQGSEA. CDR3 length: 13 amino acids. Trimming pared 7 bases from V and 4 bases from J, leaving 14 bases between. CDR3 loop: CSARRAGGNTIYF. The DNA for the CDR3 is TGCAGCGCCCGCCGGGCAGGGGGAAACACCATATATTTT. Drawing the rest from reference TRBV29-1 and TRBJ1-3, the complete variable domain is SAVISQKPSRDICQRGTSLTIQCQVDSQVTMMFWYRQQPGQSLTLIATANQGSEATYESGFVIDKFPISRPNLTFSTLTVSNMSPEDSSIYLCSARRAGGNTIYFGEGSWLTVV.

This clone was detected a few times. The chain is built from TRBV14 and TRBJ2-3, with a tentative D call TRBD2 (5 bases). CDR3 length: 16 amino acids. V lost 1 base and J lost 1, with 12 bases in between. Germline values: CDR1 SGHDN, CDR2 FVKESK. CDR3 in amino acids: CASSQVTGKRTDTQYF. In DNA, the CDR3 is TGTGCCAGCAGCCAAGTAACGGGGAAGCGCACAGATACGCAGTATTTT.

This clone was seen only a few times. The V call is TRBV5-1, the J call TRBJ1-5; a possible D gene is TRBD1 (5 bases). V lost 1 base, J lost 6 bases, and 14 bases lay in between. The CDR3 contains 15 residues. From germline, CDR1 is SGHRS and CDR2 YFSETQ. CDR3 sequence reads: CASSLMGRAGQPQHF. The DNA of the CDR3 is TGCGCCAGCAGCTTGATGGGCAGGGCGGGTCAGCCCCAGCATTTT.

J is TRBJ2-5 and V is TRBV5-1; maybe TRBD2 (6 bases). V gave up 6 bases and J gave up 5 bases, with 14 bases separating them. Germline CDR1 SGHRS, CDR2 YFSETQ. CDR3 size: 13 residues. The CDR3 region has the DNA TGCGCCAGCAAAGAAGCGGGTGGGGAGACCCAGTACTTC. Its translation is CASKEAGGETQYF.

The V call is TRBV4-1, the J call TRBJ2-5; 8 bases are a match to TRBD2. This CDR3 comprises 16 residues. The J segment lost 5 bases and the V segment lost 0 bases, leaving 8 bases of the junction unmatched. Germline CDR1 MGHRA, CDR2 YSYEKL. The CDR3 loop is CASSQDRGTSVETQYF. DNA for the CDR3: TGCGCCAGCAGCCAAGATAGGGGGACTAGTGTGGAGACCCAGTACTTC.

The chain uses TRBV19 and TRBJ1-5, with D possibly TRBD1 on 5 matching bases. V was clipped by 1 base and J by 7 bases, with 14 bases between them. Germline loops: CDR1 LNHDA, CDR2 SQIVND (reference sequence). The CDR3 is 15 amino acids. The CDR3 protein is CASSIGGFTGQPQHF. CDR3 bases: TGTGCCAGTAGTATAGGGGGCTTCACGGGGCAGCCCCAGCATTTT.

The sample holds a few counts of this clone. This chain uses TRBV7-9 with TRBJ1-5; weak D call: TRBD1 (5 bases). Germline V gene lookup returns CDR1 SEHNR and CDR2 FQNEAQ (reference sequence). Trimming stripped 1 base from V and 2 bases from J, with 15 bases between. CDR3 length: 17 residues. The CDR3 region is CASSLVGTGMGNQPQHF. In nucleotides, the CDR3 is TGTGCCAGCAGCTTAGTAGGCACAGGAATGGGCAATCAGCCCCAGCATTTT.

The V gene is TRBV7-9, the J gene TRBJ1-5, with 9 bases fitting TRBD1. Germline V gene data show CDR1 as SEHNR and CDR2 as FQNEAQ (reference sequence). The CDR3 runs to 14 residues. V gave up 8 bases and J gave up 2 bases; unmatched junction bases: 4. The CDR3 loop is CASGGQGGNQPQHF. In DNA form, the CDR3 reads TGTGCCAGCGGGGGACAGGGTGGCAATCAGCCCCAGCATTTT.

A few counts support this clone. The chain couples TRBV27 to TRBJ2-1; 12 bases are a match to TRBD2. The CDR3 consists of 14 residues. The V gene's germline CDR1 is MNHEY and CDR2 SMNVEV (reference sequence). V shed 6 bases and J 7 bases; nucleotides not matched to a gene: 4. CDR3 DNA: TGTGCCAGCAGCTCGGGACTAGCGGGTAATGAGCAGTTCTTC. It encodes CASSSGLAGNEQFF.

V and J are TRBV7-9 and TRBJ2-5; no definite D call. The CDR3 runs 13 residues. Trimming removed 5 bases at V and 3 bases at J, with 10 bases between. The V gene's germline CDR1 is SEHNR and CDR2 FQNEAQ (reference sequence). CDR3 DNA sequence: TGTGCCAGCAGCCCCGTGTGGGAAGAGACCCAGTACTTC. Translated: CASSPVWEETQYF.

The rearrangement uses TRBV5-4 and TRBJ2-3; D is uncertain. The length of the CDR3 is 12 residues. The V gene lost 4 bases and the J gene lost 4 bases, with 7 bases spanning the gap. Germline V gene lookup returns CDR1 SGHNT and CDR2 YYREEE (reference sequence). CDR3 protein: CASSPRADTQYF. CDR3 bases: TGTGCCAGCAGCCCTAGGGCAGATACGCAGTATTTT.

CDR3 sequence: CASSFYSNTGELFF. CDR3 coding DNA: TGTGCCAGCAGTTTTTACTCGAACACCGGGGAGCTGTTTTTT. The gene calls are TRBV28 and TRBJ2-2; no firm D call. Germline CDR1 is MDHEN and CDR2 is SYDVKM. The CDR3 has 14 amino acids. V was trimmed by 3 bases and J by 0 bases, leaving 5 bases between them.

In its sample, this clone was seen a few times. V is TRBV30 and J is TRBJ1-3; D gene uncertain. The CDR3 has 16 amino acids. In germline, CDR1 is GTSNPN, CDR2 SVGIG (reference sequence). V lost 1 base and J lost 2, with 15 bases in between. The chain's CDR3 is CAWSAKGLNAGNTIYF. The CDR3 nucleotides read TGTGCCTGGAGTGCGAAAGGACTGAATGCTGGAAACACCATATATTTT.

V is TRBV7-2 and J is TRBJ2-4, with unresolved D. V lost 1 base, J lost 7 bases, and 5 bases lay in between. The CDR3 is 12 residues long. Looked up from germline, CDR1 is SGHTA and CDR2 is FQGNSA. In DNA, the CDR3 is TGTGCCAGCAGCTTAGAGAGGAACATTCAGTACTTC. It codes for CASSLERNIQYF.